Each of the 15 T cell receptor beta chains below was sequenced from the same sample in a study of human T cells and chemical hapten exposure. TCRdb redid the calling of the RACE reads with MiXCR, one entry per CDR3 protein. Seen here are some 91,000 distinct CDR3 sequences, roughly an eighth observed once, and the top ten hold 2.1%. The time point was: patch test 1, 2 weeks after DPC sensitization. Described treatment: therapeutic diphenylcyclopropenone sensitization with weekly scalp DPC. Here the sequenced sample was whole blood, taken in connection with sensitization to the hapten diphenylcyclopropenone (DPC). These receptors were taken from a woman aged 40-49 years with alopecia areata. Some clones in this sample may be carry-over from other donors' samples.

V and J are TRBV28 and TRBJ1-1; a weak D match, TRBD1 (6 bases). CDR1 and CDR2 (germline): MDHEN, SYDVKM. The V end was cut by 3 bases, the J end by 6 bases, with 11 bases between. The CDR3 is 13 residues long. CDR3: CASSFQGWAEAFF. The CDR3 bases are TGTGCCAGCAGTTTTCAGGGGTGGGCTGAAGCTTTCTTT.

The chain links TRBV5-1 to TRBJ1-1; 8 nucleotides align to TRBD1. The CDR3 is 13 amino acids. V gave up 5 bases and J gave up 4 bases; unmatched junction bases: 4. Germline CDR1 and CDR2: SGHRS and YFSETQ. CDR3 loop: CASRPGGGTEAFF. The CDR3 DNA sequence: TGCGCCAGCAGACCAGGGGGCGGCACTGAAGCTTTCTTT. The full variable domain, with the rest looked up from reference TRBV5-1 and TRBJ1-1, is KAGVTQTPRYLIKTRGQQVTLSCSPISGHRSVSWYQQTPGQGLQFLFEYFSETQRNKGNFPGRFSGRQFSNSRSEMNVSTLELGDSALYLCASRPGGGTEAFFGQGTRLTVV.

The V gene is TRBV6-5, the J gene TRBJ1-4; 7 bases match TRBD1. The CDR3 has 16 amino acids. The junction had 16 bases not matched to a gene; V was cut back by 11 bases and J by 4 bases. CDR1 and CDR2 from the germline V gene are MNHEY and SVGAGI. The CDR3 region is CAGSTGCVDLNEKLFF. The CDR3 region has the DNA TGTGCCGGATCGACAGGGTGTGTGGATCTTAATGAAAAACTGTTTTTT.

The chain couples TRBV6-2 or TRBV6-3 to TRBJ2-5; weak D call: TRBD2 (6 bases). The CDR3 length is 15 residues. Germline V gene data show CDR1 as MNHEY and CDR2 as SVGEGT. Deletions cut 7 bases from V and 2 bases from J, with 17 bases between. CDR3 in amino acids: CASMFGGAEQETQYF. DNA for the CDR3: TGTGCCAGCATGTTTGGAGGGGCGGAGCAAGAGACCCAGTACTTC.

There are a few counts of this clonotype. V is TRBV27 and J is TRBJ1-1; D is unclear. The CDR3 extends over 12 amino acids. V lost 4 bases and J lost 2, with 5 bases in between. The germline V gene has CDR1 MNHEY and CDR2 SMNVEV (reference sequence). CDR3 sequence reads: CASSSPNTEAFF. In nucleotides, the CDR3 is TGTGCCAGCAGTTCCCCCAACACTGAAGCTTTCTTT.

This chain links TRBV28 with TRBJ2-7; the match to TRBD2 covers 10 bases. Trimming at V came to 6 bases and at J to 1 base, leaving 6 bases not matched to a gene. The germline gives CDR1 MDHEN, CDR2 SYDVKM. The CDR3 totals 15 residues. CDR3 sequence: CASSSGTSVSYEQYF. CDR3 DNA sequence: TGTGCCAGCAGCTCGGGGACTAGCGTTTCCTACGAGCAGTACTTC.

This clonotype was seen only a few times. The V gene is TRBV12-3 or TRBV12-4, the J gene TRBJ1-1, with D tentatively TRBD1 (5 bases). This CDR3 comprises 13 residues. V was pared by 8 bases and J by 5 bases, with 15 bases between. CDR3 protein: CASARLGGTEAFF. DNA for the CDR3: TGTGCCAGCGCCCGACTGGGGGGGACTGAAGCTTTCTTT.

The chain employs TRBV29-1 and TRBJ2-2; D unresolved. The CDR3 spans 13 residues. The V end was cut by 8 bases, the J end by 0 bases, with 10 bases between. CDR1 and CDR2 from the germline V gene are SQVTM and ANQGSEA. As DNA, the CDR3 is TGCAGCTATCGGAGATCGAACACCGGGGAGCTGTTTTTT. This sequence encodes CSYRRSNTGELFF.

This clonotype has a count of ten or more. CDR3 in DNA: TGCGCCAGCAGCTCAGCCGGGACTAGCCTCTCAGCACGCGGGGAGCTGTTTTTT. Translation: CASSSAGTSLSARGELFF. The chain is built from TRBV5-1 and TRBJ2-2; 9 bases agree with TRBD2. V lost 3 bases, J lost 7 bases, and 16 bases stayed unmatched. Germline lookup yields CDR1 SGHRS and CDR2 YFSETQ. The CDR3 length is 18 residues.

This clonotype has just a few counts. The chain is built from TRBV7-3 and TRBJ2-5; 13 bases are a match to TRBD2. Per the germline V gene, CDR1 is SGHTA and CDR2 is FQGTGA. This CDR3 region has 16 residues. Trimming removed 4 bases from V and 4 bases from J; junction bases left unmatched: 6. In DNA, the CDR3 is TGTGCCAGCAGCTCATCGGGACTAGCGGGAACAGAGACCCAGTACTTC. Its protein product is CASSSSGLAGTETQYF. The full variable domain, its missing parts supplied by reference TRBV7-3 and TRBJ2-5, is GAGVSQTPSNKVTEKGKYVELRCDPISGHTALYWYRQSLGQGPEFLIYFQGTGAADDSGLPNDRFFAVRPEGSVSTLKIQRTERGDSAVYLCASSSSGLAGTETQYFGPGTRLLVL.

Many counts were recorded for this clonotype. This rearrangement joins TRBV7-9 to TRBJ1-6; TRBD1 matches at 7 bases. Germline CDR1 is SEHNR and CDR2 is FQNEAQ (reference sequence). J was trimmed by 7 bases and V by 5 bases; bases with no gene match: 5. The CDR3 runs to 14 residues. The CDR3 loop is CASSPGTVNSPLHF. The CDR3 DNA reads TGTGCCAGCAGCCCCGGGACAGTGAATTCACCCCTCCACTTT.

There are a few counts of this clonotype. The chain carries TRBV6-5 and TRBJ2-3; TRBD2 matches 14 bases. CDR1 and CDR2 (germline): MNHEY, SVGAGI. V shed 0 bases and J 5 bases; nucleotides not matched to a gene: 10. CDR3 length: 19 residues. CDR3 residues: CASSYSLPGTSGGGDTQYF. The CDR3 nucleotides read TGTGCCAGCAGTTACTCTTTGCCCGGGACTAGCGGGGGAGGAGATACGCAGTATTTT.

This clonotype was seen repeatedly, ten times or more. The V and J genes are TRBV28 and TRBJ2-7, with D possibly TRBD1 on 6 matching bases. This CDR3 is built from 14 residues. V was shortened by 4 bases and J by 0 bases, with 10 bases between the two germline ends. Germline V gene lookup returns CDR1 MDHEN and CDR2 SYDVKM. CDR3 sequence (DNA): TGTGCCAGCAGTTACAGGGCCCTCTCCTACGAGCAGTACTTC. Its protein product is CASSYRALSYEQYF.

This clonotype was detected only a few times. The chain recombines TRBV6-2 or TRBV6-3 with TRBJ1-5; TRBD1 aligns across 7 bases. Germline V gene sequence: CDR1 MNHEY, CDR2 SVGEGT. This CDR3 spans 13 amino acids. V was clipped by 9 bases and J by 0 bases; unmatched bases: 2. The CDR3 sequence: CASRTGSNQPQHF. The CDR3 coding sequence is TGTGCCAGTCGGACAGGTAGCAATCAGCCCCAGCATTTT.

This clonotype has a handful of counts. The CDR3 region has the DNA TGTGCCAGCAGCGTACGTGGACACAACACAGATACGCAGTATTTT. Encoded protein: CASSVRGHNTDTQYF. The V gene is TRBV9, the J gene TRBJ2-3; D possibly corresponds to TRBD1 (5 bases). CDR3 length: 15 residues. From germline, CDR1 is SGDLS and CDR2 YYNGEE. Trimming pared 1 base from V and 2 bases from J, leaving 11 bases between.